This is a list of T cell receptor beta chains from one sample in a study of blood T cell repertoires in COVID-19. Only in-frame clones appear in the TCRdb table, and some are missing; sequencing was by immunoSEQ multiplex PCR. The repertoire holds 100,000 to 150,000 clones, with about 70% as singletons. Specimen: peripheral blood. Source of these receptors: a woman in her seventies with acute or convalescent COVID-19. The CDR3 runs from the conserved cysteine through the conserved F or W. D genes are given only for firm matches. Clone size, where shown, is once, few, many, or a class for clones that have expanded.

size	J	D	V	DNA	CDR3
NA	TRBJ1-6	NA	TRBV27	TGTGCCAGCAGTTTGAATGGCCAGGGGCCACTCCACTTT	CASSLNGQGPLHF
NA	TRBJ1-5	TRBD1	TRBV19	TGTGCCAGTAGATCCGGACAGGGTCAATACACTCAGCCCCAGCATTTT	CASRSGQGQYTQPQHF
NA	TRBJ1-2	NA	TRBV7-9	TGTGCCAGCAGCTTCGGGAACTATGGCTACACCTTC	CASSFGNYGYTF
NA	TRBJ2-5	TRBD1	TRBV2	TGTGCCAGCAAAAGTAATACAGGGGTTGAGACCCAGTACTTC	CASKSNTGVETQYF
NA	TRBJ2-7	TRBD2	TRBV27	TGTGCCAGCAGAAACGGACTAGGAACGCTCTACGAGCAGTACTTC	CASRNGLGTLYEQYF
NA	TRBJ2-7	NA	TRBV28	TGTAGCTCAGGGGACTACGAGCAGTACTTC	CSSGDYEQYF
NA	TRBJ2-1	TRBD2	TRBV27	TGTGCCAGCAGTTCCCTTGGGACTAGCGGGGGGCGTAGCTCCTACAATGAACAGTTCTTC	CASSSLGTSGGRSSYNEQFF
NA	TRBJ1-2	NA	TRBV6-2/TRBV6-3	TGTGCCAGCAGTTATTGGGCAACCTCTAACTATGGCTACACCTTC	CASSYWATSNYGYTF
NA	TRBJ1-1	TRBD1	TRBV7-9	TGTGCCAGCAGCTCTCCGGGACAGGGTTTGAACACTGAAGCTTTCTTT	CASSSPGQGLNTEAFF
NA	TRBJ2-7	TRBD1	TRBV7-2	TGTGCCAGCAGCTTATACGGTGGGGGGACAGGGGGCCCTCTCGAGCAGTACTTC	CASSLYGGGTGGPLEQYF
NA	TRBJ1-1	NA	TRBV18	TGTGCCAGCTCACGTCTGGAGGACACTGAAGCTTTCTTT	CASSRLEDTEAFF
many	TRBJ2-1	NA	TRBV2	TGTGCCAGCAGTGAAGGGGGCGGGGCATCCTACAATGAGCAGTTCTTC	CASSEGGGASYNEQFF
NA	TRBJ2-7	TRBD1	TRBV11-2	TGTGCCAGCAGCCCCAGGGGGCTCGAGCAGTACTTC	CASSPRGLEQYF
NA	TRBJ1-2	TRBD1	TRBV6-5	TGTGCCAGCAGCTCCGGACAGGGGGCTGGCTACACCTTC	CASSSGQGAGYTF
NA	TRBJ2-7	TRBD2	TRBV5-4	TGTGCCAGCAGCGCGGGGGGAACCTACGAGCAGTACTTC	CASSAGGTYEQYF
NA	TRBJ2-2	NA	TRBV2	TGTGCCAGCACCCCTTTTACCGGGGAGCTGTTTTTT	CASTPFTGELFF
NA	TRBJ2-3	NA	TRBV18	TGTGCCAGCTCACCTGGGCGCACAGATACGCAGTATTTT	CASSPGRTDTQYF
few	TRBJ1-2	NA	TRBV4-1	TGCGCCAGCAGCCCAGCCAGGGGAACCGGTGGCTACACCTTC	CASSPARGTGGYTF
once	TRBJ2-7	TRBD1	TRBV18	TGTGCCAGCTCGCCCGGGACAGGAGACTACGAGCAGTACTTC	CASSPGTGDYEQYF
NA	TRBJ2-3	NA	TRBV10-1	TGCGCCAGCACACCGGACTCCCATAGCACAGATACGCAGTATTTT	CASTPDSHSTDTQYF